The sequence of this T cell receptor (beta chain) was determined in a study of T cells after yellow fever vaccination. Whole-study context: Preparation of fractions with low cell numbers was performed using SMART-Seq v4 Ultra Low Input. Points from the study as a whole: Weaker in magnitude, the secondary response showed a faster peak on day 5 versus 15. CD4 and CD8 compartments shared a small share of clonotypes. Sorted repertoires could include abundant contaminating clonotypes from bulk cells.

Looked up from germline, CDR1 is SGHRS and CDR2 is YFSETQ. The V end was cut by 3 bases, the J end by 2 bases, with 7 bases between. The CDR3 is 13 residues long. As to this clonotype: Its antigen is currently unknown.

In TCRdb, the 5' RACE reads were re-called with MiXCR into one record per CDR3 protein. This table holds approximately 260,000 distinct CDR3 sequences, approximately 12% found once. The sample was CD4+ T cells sorted from PBMCs, taken 45 days after the yellow fever booster vaccination. The receptor comes from a man younger than 40 who received the YFV17D yellow fever vaccine. V usage is TRBV5-1 and J usage is TRBJ2-3; D remains ambiguous. In DNA form, the CDR3 reads TGCGCCAGCAGCTCAGAGACCACAGATACGCAGTATTTT. Amino acids: CASSSETTDTQYF. The full variable domain, completed using reference TRBV5-1 and TRBJ2-3, is KAGVTQTPRYLIKTRGQQVTLSCSPISGHRSVSWYQQTPGQGLQFLFEYFSETQRNKGNFPGRFSGRQFSNSRSEMNVSTLELGDSALYLCASSSETTDTQYFGPGTRLTVL.